This is a list of T cell receptor beta chains from one sample in a study of blood T cell repertoires in COVID-19. TCRdb keeps only in-frame clones here, not all; method: immunoSEQ multiplex PCR. The repertoire includes roughly 180,000 clones, around 80% of them detected once, and 3.6% sits in the top ten. Source material: PBMCs or T cells enriched from blood (not recorded which). The receptors derive from a woman aged 45-59 years in a cohort exposed to, infected with or recovered from COVID-19 (not recorded which). The CDR3 runs from the conserved cysteine through the conserved F or W. D genes are given only for firm matches. Some rows have no size entry. The others give once, few or many, or a class for an expanded clone.

v_gene: TRBV10-2
d_gene: .
j_gene: TRBJ1-5
abundance: once
CDR3aa: CASSNRQVHQPQHF
CDR3nt: TGCGCCAGCAGCAACCGACAGGTCCATCAGCCCCAGCATTTT

v_gene: TRBV7-9
d_gene: .
j_gene: TRBJ1-4
abundance: .
CDR3aa: CASSLALSTNEKLFF
CDR3nt: TGTGCCAGCAGCTTAGCGCTTAGCACTAATGAAAAACTGTTTTTT

v_gene: TRBV6-5
d_gene: .
j_gene: TRBJ2-3
abundance: once
CDR3aa: CASSYRLKADTQYF
CDR3nt: TGTGCCAGCAGTTACCGACTGAAGGCAGATACGCAGTATTTT

v_gene: TRBV4-2
d_gene: TRBD2
j_gene: TRBJ2-7
abundance: .
CDR3aa: CASSQEGYPGGFYEQYF
CDR3nt: TGTGCCAGCAGCCAAGAGGGGTACCCGGGGGGATTCTACGAGCAGTACTTC

v_gene: TRBV9
d_gene: .
j_gene: TRBJ1-3
abundance: .
CDR3aa: CASSVGLNSGNTIYF
CDR3nt: TGTGCCAGCAGCGTGGGACTGAACTCTGGAAACACCATATATTTT

v_gene: TRBV5-1
d_gene: .
j_gene: TRBJ1-1
abundance: once
CDR3aa: CASSLDGRGDTEAFF
CDR3nt: TGCGCCAGCAGCTTGGACGGGAGGGGTGATACTGAAGCTTTCTTT

v_gene: TRBV6-4
d_gene: TRBD2
j_gene: TRBJ2-1
abundance: .
CDR3aa: CASSVEREYEQFF
CDR3nt: TGTGCCAGCAGTGTCGAGCGGGAGTATGAGCAGTTCTTC

v_gene: TRBV5-6
d_gene: .
j_gene: TRBJ2-7
abundance: few
CDR3aa: CASSLVDSTGQYF
CDR3nt: TGTGCCAGCAGCTTGGTAGACAGCACCGGGCAGTACTTC

v_gene: TRBV28
d_gene: .
j_gene: TRBJ2-3
abundance: .
CDR3aa: CASSLREDTQYF
CDR3nt: TGTGCCAGCAGTTTGAGAGAGGATACGCAGTATTTT

v_gene: TRBV6-1
d_gene: .
j_gene: TRBJ2-1
abundance: .
CDR3aa: CASSEASRLGEQFF
CDR3nt: TGTGCCAGCAGTGAAGCCAGCAGGTTAGGTGAGCAGTTCTTC

v_gene: TRBV13
d_gene: TRBD1
j_gene: TRBJ1-1
abundance: .
CDR3aa: CASSRMRDRDFAEAFF
CDR3nt: TGTGCCAGCAGCAGAATGAGGGACAGGGATTTCGCTGAAGCTTTCTTT

v_gene: TRBV11-3
d_gene: TRBD2
j_gene: TRBJ2-2
abundance: .
CDR3aa: CASSRGRGAGELFF
CDR3nt: TGTGCCAGCAGCCGAGGCCGGGGGGCCGGGGAGCTGTTTTTT

v_gene: TRBV15
d_gene: .
j_gene: TRBJ2-1
abundance: .
CDR3aa: CATSRDLSEQFF
CDR3nt: TGTGCCACCAGCAGAGATTTGAGTGAGCAGTTCTTC

v_gene: TRBV5-4
d_gene: TRBD1
j_gene: TRBJ2-7
abundance: .
CDR3aa: CASSSGQGAYEQYF
CDR3nt: TGTGCCAGCAGCTCCGGACAGGGGGCGTACGAGCAGTACTTC

v_gene: TRBV7-9
d_gene: TRBD1
j_gene: TRBJ1-5
abundance: .
CDR3aa: CASSLQGSNQPQHF
CDR3nt: TGTGCCAGCAGCCTACAGGGGAGCAATCAGCCCCAGCATTTT

v_gene: TRBV7-6
d_gene: TRBD2
j_gene: TRBJ2-3
abundance: .
CDR3aa: CASSLDGNGRADTQYF
CDR3nt: TGTGCCAGCAGCTTGGACGGGAACGGGAGGGCAGATACGCAGTATTTT

v_gene: TRBV6-5
d_gene: .
j_gene: TRBJ1-2
abundance: .
CDR3aa: CASSQGGANNYGYTF
CDR3nt: TGTGCCAGCAGCCAAGGAGGGGCCAATAACTATGGCTACACCTTC

v_gene: TRBV4-1
d_gene: .
j_gene: TRBJ1-1
abundance: .
CDR3aa: CASSEQDGGIGTTEAFF
CDR3nt: TGCGCCAGCAGCGAACAGGACGGTGGAATCGGTACGACTGAAGCTTTCTTT

v_gene: TRBV6-2/TRBV6-3
d_gene: .
j_gene: TRBJ1-2
abundance: .
CDR3aa: CASSQGQTGGYTF
CDR3nt: TGTGCCAGCAGCCAAGGACAGACCGGAGGCTACACCTTC

v_gene: TRBV11-1
d_gene: .
j_gene: TRBJ2-5
abundance: .
CDR3aa: CASSLRAQETQYF
CDR3nt: TGTGCCAGCAGCTTGAGGGCCCAAGAGACCCAGTACTTC

v_gene: TRBV13
d_gene: .
j_gene: TRBJ2-5
abundance: .
CDR3aa: CASSSRGETQYF
CDR3nt: TGTGCCAGCAGTTCCAGGGGCGAGACCCAGTACTTC

v_gene: TRBV29-1
d_gene: TRBD2
j_gene: TRBJ2-4
abundance: .
CDR3aa: CSVDLAGGNIQYF
CDR3nt: TGCAGCGTTGACTTAGCGGGAGGAAACATTCAGTACTTC

v_gene: TRBV28
d_gene: TRBD1
j_gene: TRBJ1-6
abundance: .
CDR3aa: CASSLGTGGSPLHF
CDR3nt: TGTGCCAGCAGTTTAGGGACAGGGGGGTCACCCCTCCACTTT

v_gene: TRBV7-2
d_gene: TRBD1
j_gene: TRBJ1-5
abundance: .
CDR3aa: CASSVRTGGAGNQPQHF
CDR3nt: TGTGCCAGCAGCGTTCGGACAGGGGGCGCCGGCAATCAGCCCCAGCATTTT

v_gene: TRBV6-5
d_gene: .
j_gene: TRBJ1-5
abundance: .
CDR3aa: CASSYSGQSNQPQHF
CDR3nt: TGTGCCAGCAGTTACTCTGGACAGAGCAATCAGCCCCAGCATTTT

v_gene: TRBV19
d_gene: TRBD2
j_gene: TRBJ2-4
abundance: .
CDR3aa: CASSIDSSPTSGSRHIQYF
CDR3nt: TGTGCCAGTAGTATAGATTCTTCCCCGACTAGCGGGAGTAGGCACATTCAGTACTTC

v_gene: TRBV5-1
d_gene: .
j_gene: TRBJ2-7
abundance: .
CDR3aa: CASSLGAGQGTPTIGQYF
CDR3nt: TGCGCCAGCAGCTTGGGTGCCGGCCAGGGAACTCCTACGATCGGGCAGTACTTC

v_gene: TRBV11-2
d_gene: .
j_gene: TRBJ1-1
abundance: few
CDR3aa: CASSLGGGVNTEAFF
CDR3nt: TGTGCCAGCAGCTTAGGGGGCGGCGTTAACACTGAAGCTTTCTTT

v_gene: TRBV6-5
d_gene: TRBD1
j_gene: TRBJ2-7
abundance: .
CDR3aa: CASCYRGPNCEQYF
CDR3nt: TGTGCCAGCTGTTACAGGGGCCCCAATTGTGAGCAGTACTTC

v_gene: TRBV12-3/TRBV12-4
d_gene: .
j_gene: TRBJ1-5
abundance: .
CDR3aa: CASAKTENQPQHF
CDR3nt: TGTGCCAGCGCTAAGACAGAGAATCAGCCCCAGCATTTT

v_gene: TRBV11-1
d_gene: .
j_gene: TRBJ1-3
abundance: once
CDR3aa: CASSLNRGNTIYF
CDR3nt: TGTGCCAGCAGCTTAAACAGGGGAAACACCATATATTTT

v_gene: TRBV28
d_gene: .
j_gene: TRBJ1-1
abundance: .
CDR3aa: CASSLKIGVSEAFF
CDR3nt: TGTGCCAGCAGTTTAAAGATAGGGGTTAGTGAAGCTTTCTTT

v_gene: TRBV29-1
d_gene: TRBD2
j_gene: TRBJ2-3
abundance: .
CDR3aa: CSVETSGGQYF
CDR3nt: TGCAGCGTTGAGACTAGCGGGGGGCAGTATTTT

v_gene: TRBV9
d_gene: TRBD1
j_gene: TRBJ2-1
abundance: .
CDR3aa: CASSVVTGTGDNEQFF
CDR3nt: TGTGCCAGCAGCGTAGTAACAGGGACAGGGGACAATGAGCAGTTCTTC

v_gene: TRBV2
d_gene: TRBD2
j_gene: TRBJ2-1
abundance: .
CDR3aa: CARRLAGGGGGQKFF
CDR3nt: TGTGCCCGCAGGCTGGCGGGCGGGGGGGGAGGTCAAAAGTTCTTC

v_gene: TRBV4-1
d_gene: .
j_gene: TRBJ1-1
abundance: few
CDR3aa: CASSHRLAVPEAFF
CDR3nt: TGCGCCAGCAGCCACCGGCTTGCGGTGCCTGAAGCTTTCTTT

v_gene: TRBV6-1
d_gene: .
j_gene: TRBJ2-7
abundance: .
CDR3aa: CASSEYFREQYF
CDR3nt: TGTGCCAGCAGTGAGTACTTTCGCGAGCAGTACTTC

v_gene: TRBV2
d_gene: .
j_gene: TRBJ2-7
abundance: .
CDR3aa: CASRAGQGSSYYEQYF
CDR3nt: TGTGCCAGCAGGGCCGGGCAGGGGTCGAGCTACTACGAGCAGTACTTC

v_gene: TRBV18
d_gene: .
j_gene: TRBJ2-4
abundance: few
CDR3aa: CASSSGGENIQYF
CDR3nt: TGTGCCAGCTCCTCCGGAGGGGAAAACATTCAGTACTTC

v_gene: TRBV19
d_gene: TRBD1
j_gene: TRBJ1-5
abundance: once
CDR3aa: CASSIAETGIRGNQPQHF
CDR3nt: TGTGCCAGTAGTATAGCCGAGACAGGGATTCGGGGCAATCAGCCCCAGCATTTT

v_gene: TRBV29-1
d_gene: .
j_gene: TRBJ2-1
abundance: .
CDR3aa: CSVASNYNEQFF
CDR3nt: TGCAGCGTTGCTAGCAACTACAATGAGCAGTTCTTC

v_gene: TRBV7-9
d_gene: TRBD1
j_gene: TRBJ2-7
abundance: .
CDR3aa: CASSSQGTIKGEQYF
CDR3nt: TGTGCCAGCAGCTCACAGGGGACGATCAAGGGCGAGCAGTACTTC

v_gene: TRBV19
d_gene: TRBD2
j_gene: TRBJ2-5
abundance: .
CDR3aa: CASSPGGAGETQYF
CDR3nt: TGTGCCAGTAGTCCCGGGGGGGCCGGGGAGACCCAGTACTTC

v_gene: TRBV28
d_gene: TRBD1
j_gene: TRBJ2-1
abundance: once
CDR3aa: CASSRPGTGQAEQFF
CDR3nt: TGTGCCAGCAGCCGTCCCGGGACAGGGCAGGCTGAGCAGTTCTTC

v_gene: TRBV6-5
d_gene: .
j_gene: TRBJ1-4
abundance: .
CDR3aa: CASSVGDYEKLFF
CDR3nt: TGTGCCAGCTCTGTGGGGGACTATGAAAAACTGTTTTTT

v_gene: TRBV12-3/TRBV12-4
d_gene: .
j_gene: TRBJ2-7
abundance: .
CDR3aa: CASSIFRDEQYF
CDR3nt: TGTGCCAGCAGTATCTTTCGGGACGAGCAGTACTTC

v_gene: TRBV9
d_gene: TRBD2
j_gene: TRBJ2-1
abundance: .
CDR3aa: CASSTSGKGGNEQFF
CDR3nt: TGTGCCAGCAGCACCAGCGGGAAAGGAGGGAATGAGCAGTTCTTC

v_gene: TRBV6-1
d_gene: .
j_gene: TRBJ1-5
abundance: .
CDR3aa: CASSEVWGALSNQPQHF
CDR3nt: TGTGCCAGCAGTGAAGTATGGGGAGCGCTCAGCAATCAGCCCCAGCATTTT

v_gene: TRBV7-2
d_gene: TRBD2
j_gene: TRBJ2-1
abundance: .
CDR3aa: CASSLLAGDEQFF
CDR3nt: TGTGCCAGCAGCTTACTAGCGGGAGATGAGCAGTTCTTC

v_gene: TRBV27
d_gene: .
j_gene: TRBJ2-6
abundance: .
CDR3aa: CASRLEGAGTGANVLTF
CDR3nt: TGTGCCAGCAGGTTGGAGGGGGCGGGTACTGGGGCCAACGTCCTGACTTTC

v_gene: TRBV7-2
d_gene: TRBD2
j_gene: TRBJ2-7
abundance: .
CDR3aa: CASSLGASGGAGSYEQYF
CDR3nt: TGTGCCAGCAGCTTAGGTGCTAGCGGGGGGGCGGGATCCTACGAGCAGTACTTC

v_gene: TRBV5-1
d_gene: TRBD2
j_gene: TRBJ2-2
abundance: .
CDR3aa: CATAWGRAGTGELFF
CDR3nt: TGCGCCACCGCCTGGGGGAGGGCCGGTACCGGGGAGCTGTTTTTT